The clone carrying this T cell receptor beta chain is a singleton in its sample. The sample comes from a study of control samples from healthy donors and cancer patients. V lost 7 bases to trimming and J lost 0 bases, with 18 bases between them. This CDR3 is 16 amino acids long. Per the germline V gene, CDR1 is LNHDA and CDR2 is SQIVND (reference sequence). This table comes from immunoSEQ multiplex PCR, and its TCRdb copy is limited to in-frame clones, with some not included. Among fewer than 120,000 clones, 70% to 90% were seen once, and the ten largest hold roughly 3.5%. The specimen was PBMCs. The chain combines TRBV19 with TRBJ1-1; tentative D call: TRBD1 (6 bases). The TCR originated in a woman aged 55-75 years with lung cancer. Here the CDR3 reads CASNGQGRVMNTEAFF. The CDR3 DNA reads as TGTGCCAGTAACGGCCAGGGGAGAGTCATGAACACTGAAGCTTTCTTT.